Listed below are T cell receptor beta chains from one sample, sequenced in a study of T cells in Graves' hyperthyroidism and ophthalmopathy. MiXCR was run by TCRdb on the multiplex PCR reads, yielding one entry per CDR3 protein. The data show some 460,000 distinct CDR3 sequences, 15% to 18% seen once. Sequenced: blood. These receptors all come from a woman aged 18 to 35 with Graves' hyperthyroidism. The CDR3 runs from the conserved cysteine through the conserved F or W. The D gene is left open where the match is weak. Clone size is not always given. Where it is, it says once, few, many or a class for expanded clones.

d_gene: -; abundance: -; j_gene: TRBJ2-3; v_gene: TRBV7-6; CDR3nt: TGTGCCAGCAGCTTAAATCTCGGCGTAAACACAGATACGCAGTATTTT; CDR3aa: CASSLNLGVNTDTQYF
d_gene: -; abundance: many; j_gene: TRBJ1-1; v_gene: TRBV7-9; CDR3nt: TGTGCCAGCAGCAACAGGGTTGGGGATAATACTGAAGCTTTCTTT; CDR3aa: CASSNRVGDNTEAFF
d_gene: TRBD2; abundance: -; j_gene: TRBJ2-5; v_gene: TRBV3-1; CDR3nt: TGTGCCAGCAGCCAAGATCGAAGTAGCGGGGGACCCTGGAGGCAAGAGACCCAGTACTTC; CDR3aa: CASSQDRSSGGPWRQETQYF
d_gene: -; abundance: -; j_gene: TRBJ1-3; v_gene: TRBV7-7; CDR3nt: TGTGCTAGCAGCAAGGGCCGGACCTCTGGAAACACCATATATTTT; CDR3aa: CASSKGRTSGNTIYF
d_gene: -; abundance: many; j_gene: TRBJ1-2; v_gene: TRBV3-1; CDR3nt: TGTGCCAGCAGCCAAGACTGGACGGCGTACTATGGCTACACCTTC; CDR3aa: CASSQDWTAYYGYTF
d_gene: TRBD2; abundance: many; j_gene: TRBJ2-2; v_gene: TRBV2; CDR3nt: TGTGCCAGCAGTCTTAGACTAGCGGGGGGGGACGGGGAGCTGTTTTTT; CDR3aa: CASSLRLAGGDGELFF
d_gene: TRBD1; abundance: many; j_gene: TRBJ2-1; v_gene: TRBV20-1; CDR3nt: TGCAGTGCTAGAGTGGCAGGGGGCGCCTACAATGAGCAGTTCTTC; CDR3aa: CSARVAGGAYNEQFF
d_gene: -; abundance: many; j_gene: TRBJ1-3; v_gene: TRBV5-6; CDR3nt: TGTGCCAGCAGCTTGGAGACGGGGCTGGATGGAAACACCATATATTTT; CDR3aa: CASSLETGLDGNTIYF
d_gene: -; abundance: many; j_gene: TRBJ1-2; v_gene: TRBV30; CDR3nt: TGTGCCTGGAGTGTAAAGCCTAGCTACTATGGCTACACCTTC; CDR3aa: CAWSVKPSYYGYTF
d_gene: TRBD2; abundance: many; j_gene: TRBJ2-3; v_gene: TRBV5-1; CDR3nt: TGCGCCAGCAGCTCTCTCGGGACTAGCGGGAACACAGATACGCAGTATTTT; CDR3aa: CASSSLGTSGNTDTQYF
d_gene: -; abundance: many; j_gene: TRBJ2-1; v_gene: TRBV11-2; CDR3nt: TGTGCCAGCAGGTTACCGGGGCCCGGATCCTCCTACAATGAGCAGTTCTTC; CDR3aa: CASRLPGPGSSYNEQFF
d_gene: -; abundance: -; j_gene: TRBJ2-5; v_gene: TRBV29-1; CDR3nt: TGCAGCGTCGCGGAGCTACTTCGGGGGGCAGAGACCCAGTACTTC; CDR3aa: CSVAELLRGAETQYF
d_gene: TRBD1; abundance: many; j_gene: TRBJ1-1; v_gene: TRBV11-2; CDR3nt: TGTGCCAGCAGCTTCAGGGGGATGGCTTTCTTT; CDR3aa: CASSFRGMAFF
d_gene: -; abundance: few; j_gene: TRBJ2-7; v_gene: TRBV7-3; CDR3nt: TGTGCCAGCAGGCGGAAGGACTCCTACGAGCAGTACTTC; CDR3aa: CASRRKDSYEQYF
d_gene: TRBD1; abundance: -; j_gene: TRBJ1-5; v_gene: TRBV10-3; CDR3nt: TGTGCCATCAGTTCTCCCGGGACAGGAAAACATTTT; CDR3aa: CAISSPGTGKHF
d_gene: -; abundance: many; j_gene: TRBJ2-6; v_gene: TRBV18; CDR3nt: TGTGCCAGCTCCAGGGACTCTGGGGCCAACGTCCTGACTTTC; CDR3aa: CASSRDSGANVLTF
d_gene: -; abundance: many; j_gene: TRBJ2-5; v_gene: TRBV29-1; CDR3nt: TGCAGCGCCTCCCCTTGGAGGGGCCCTGGGGAGACCCAGTACTTC; CDR3aa: CSASPWRGPGETQYF
d_gene: -; abundance: many; j_gene: TRBJ1-6; v_gene: TRBV6-1; CDR3nt: TGTGCCAGCAGGCAGGCCGGATCTCTACAGGCCTCACCCCTCCACTTT; CDR3aa: CASRQAGSLQASPLHF
d_gene: -; abundance: many; j_gene: TRBJ1-5; v_gene: TRBV6-1; CDR3nt: TGTGCCAGCAGCAGGGCCCCTGGGGACGGTAGCAATCAGCCCCAGCATTTT; CDR3aa: CASSRAPGDGSNQPQHF
d_gene: TRBD2; abundance: many; j_gene: TRBJ2-1; v_gene: TRBV20-1; CDR3nt: TGCAGTGCTTTGACCAGCGGGAGCAATGAGCAGTTCTTC; CDR3aa: CSALTSGSNEQFF
d_gene: TRBD1; abundance: many; j_gene: TRBJ1-2; v_gene: TRBV15; CDR3nt: TGTGCCACCAGCAGAGGCGTAGGGACAGGGGAAGGCTACACCTTC; CDR3aa: CATSRGVGTGEGYTF
d_gene: TRBD1; abundance: many; j_gene: TRBJ2-1; v_gene: TRBV27; CDR3nt: TGTGCCAGCAGTCAGGGGGTTGGTGAGCAGTTCTTC; CDR3aa: CASSQGVGEQFF
d_gene: TRBD2; abundance: once; j_gene: TRBJ2-1; v_gene: TRBV6-2/TRBV6-3; CDR3nt: TGTGCCAGCAGGCGCAGCCGGGATCACCCAATTCGGACGACTAGCGGGGAATCCTACAATGAGCAGTTCTTC; CDR3aa: CASRRSRDHPIRTTSGESYNEQFF
d_gene: -; abundance: many; j_gene: TRBJ1-2; v_gene: TRBV20-1; CDR3nt: TGCAGTGCTTTTCCACGCAACTATGGCTACACCTTC; CDR3aa: CSAFPRNYGYTF
d_gene: -; abundance: many; j_gene: TRBJ2-7; v_gene: TRBV15; CDR3nt: TGTGCCACCAGCAGGGACCGGGACCCATCCTACGAGCAGTACTTC; CDR3aa: CATSRDRDPSYEQYF
d_gene: -; abundance: many; j_gene: TRBJ2-5; v_gene: TRBV20-1; CDR3nt: TGCAGTGCTAGAGACCCGGCGCGTGGGTTCGAGACCCAGTACTTC; CDR3aa: CSARDPARGFETQYF
d_gene: -; abundance: many; j_gene: TRBJ2-2; v_gene: TRBV10-3; CDR3nt: TGTGCCATCAGAGACAGCCTCACCGGGGAGCTGTTTTTT; CDR3aa: CAIRDSLTGELFF